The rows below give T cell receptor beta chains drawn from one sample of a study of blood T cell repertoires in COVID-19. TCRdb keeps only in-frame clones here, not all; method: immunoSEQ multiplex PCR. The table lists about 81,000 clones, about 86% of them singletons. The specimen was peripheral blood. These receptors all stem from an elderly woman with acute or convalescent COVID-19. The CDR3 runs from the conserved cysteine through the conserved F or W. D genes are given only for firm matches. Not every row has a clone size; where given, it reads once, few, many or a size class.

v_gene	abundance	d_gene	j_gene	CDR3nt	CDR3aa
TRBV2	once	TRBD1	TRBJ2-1	TGTGCCAGCGGCCGGGACAGATACAATGAGCAGTTCTTC	CASGRDRYNEQFF
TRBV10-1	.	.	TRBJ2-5	TGCGCCAGCAGTGTGGGCCACAGAAGGTACGAGACCCAGTACTTC	CASSVGHRRYETQYF
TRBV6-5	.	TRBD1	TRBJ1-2	TGTGCCAGCAGGGGACAGGGTCGAAACTATGGCTACACCTTC	CASRGQGRNYGYTF
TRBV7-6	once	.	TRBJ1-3	TGTGCCAGCAGCTTAGTGGAGGAAATCTCTGGAAACACCATATATTTT	CASSLVEEISGNTIYF
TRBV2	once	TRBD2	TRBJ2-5	TGTGCCAGTAATACCGGGACTAGCGGGAAGACCCAGTACTTC	CASNTGTSGKTQYF
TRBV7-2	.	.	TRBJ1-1	TGTGCCAGCAGCCCTTTTACTGAAGCTTTCTTT	CASSPFTEAFF
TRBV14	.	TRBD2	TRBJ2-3	TGTGCCAGCAGCCAAGATAGGAGGCCGGGAGGGGCAGATACGCAGTATTTT	CASSQDRRPGGADTQYF
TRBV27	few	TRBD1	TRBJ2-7	TGTGCCAGCAGTTTAAGACAGGGGGCCTACGAGCAGTACTTC	CASSLRQGAYEQYF
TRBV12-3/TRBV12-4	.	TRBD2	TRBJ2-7	TGTGCCAGCAGTCGCATGGGGGGGTACGAGCAGTACTTC	CASSRMGGYEQYF
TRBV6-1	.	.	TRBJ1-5	TGTGCCAGCAGTGAGTCGAGAGGTCAGCCCCAGCATTTT	CASSESRGQPQHF
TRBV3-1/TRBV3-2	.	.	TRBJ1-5	TGTGCCAGCAGCCAGGCTACAGGGCTTGGGCCCCAGCATTTT	CASSQATGLGPQHF
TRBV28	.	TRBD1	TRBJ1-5	TGTGCCAGCATCGGACAGGGAATCGGCAATCAGCCCCAGCATTTT	CASIGQGIGNQPQHF
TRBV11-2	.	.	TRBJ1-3	TGTGCCAGCAGCTTATCGACATCTGGAAACACCATATATTTT	CASSLSTSGNTIYF
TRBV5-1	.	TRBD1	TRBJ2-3	TGCGCCAGCAGCGTGGACAGGGTGGCAGATACGCAGTATTTT	CASSVDRVADTQYF
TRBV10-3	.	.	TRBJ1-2	TGTGCCATCACCAACCGAGGTTCGAACTATGGCTACACCTTC	CAITNRGSNYGYTF
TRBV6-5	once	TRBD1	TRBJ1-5	TGTGCCAGCAGCTCCCGAGGGACAGGGACCCAGCCCCAGCATTTT	CASSSRGTGTQPQHF
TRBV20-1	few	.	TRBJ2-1	TGCAGTGCTAGAGATCGGAGGGAGCAGTTCTTC	CSARDRREQFF